Listed below are T cell receptor beta chains from one sample, sequenced in a study of blood T cell repertoires in COVID-19. Profiled with immunoSEQ multiplex PCR; TCRdb holds only in-frame clones, not every one. Of about 90,000 clones listed, 72% were seen once; the top ten hold around an eighth. Input material: peripheral blood. Receptor source: a woman older than 75 with acute or convalescent COVID-19. The CDR3 runs from the conserved cysteine through the conserved F or W. A D gene is named only where the DNA matches it firmly. Clone size is given for some rows only: seen once, a few or many times, or a class if the clone is expanded.

D: TRBD2; size: .; V: TRBV2; J: TRBJ2-3; DNA: TGTGCCCGCATCGGGACTAGCGGCACAGATACGCAGTATTTT; CDR3: CARIGTSGTDTQYF
D: TRBD1; size: .; V: TRBV5-4; J: TRBJ2-1; DNA: TGTGCCAGCAGCTTTAGACAGGGCAATGAGCAGTTCTTC; CDR3: CASSFRQGNEQFF
D: .; size: .; V: TRBV18; J: TRBJ1-4; DNA: TGTGCCAGCGCTAACTCGGGTGGCCCGGAAAAACTGTTTTTT; CDR3: CASANSGGPEKLFF
D: TRBD1; size: .; V: TRBV18; J: TRBJ1-1; DNA: TGTGCCAGCTCACCGATTTTAGGGACAGGGGATGAAGCTTTCTTT; CDR3: CASSPILGTGDEAFF
D: TRBD1; size: .; V: TRBV7-6; J: TRBJ1-2; DNA: TGTGCCAGCAGCTTATCCAGGGGGCAGCCCGCTAACTATGGCTACACCTTC; CDR3: CASSLSRGQPANYGYTF
D: TRBD1; size: .; V: TRBV3-1/TRBV3-2; J: TRBJ1-2; DNA: TGTGCCAGCAGCTCACAGGGGACCCCTAACTATGGCTACACCTTC; CDR3: CASSSQGTPNYGYTF
D: TRBD2; size: .; V: TRBV7-2; J: TRBJ2-1; DNA: TGTGCCAGCAGCCAACAGCGGGGGGGTTACAATGAGCAGTTCTTC; CDR3: CASSQQRGGYNEQFF
D: .; size: .; V: TRBV25-1; J: TRBJ1-3; DNA: TGTGCCAGCAGTGAATTGGGGGAGGAAAAAGGAAACACCATATATTTT; CDR3: CASSELGEEKGNTIYF
D: .; size: .; V: TRBV27; J: TRBJ2-5; DNA: TGTGCCAGCAGTCCGTACAGGGCTGGGGAGACCCAGTACTTC; CDR3: CASSPYRAGETQYF
D: .; size: .; V: TRBV5-1; J: TRBJ2-5; DNA: TGCGCCAGCAGCACCCAGGACAGCCAAGAGACCCAGTACTTC; CDR3: CASSTQDSQETQYF
D: .; size: .; V: TRBV5-1; J: TRBJ1-2; DNA: TGCGCCAGCAGCTCACAGGCGTCTAACTATGGCTACACCTTC; CDR3: CASSSQASNYGYTF
D: .; size: .; V: TRBV27; J: TRBJ1-4; DNA: TGTGCCAGCACTACCCTGGACAGCCGTTATGAAAAACTGTTTTTT; CDR3: CASTTLDSRYEKLFF
D: .; size: .; V: TRBV5-5; J: TRBJ1-5; DNA: TGTGCCAGCAGCTTGTCAGGGGCCCATAGCAATCAGCCCCAGCATTTT; CDR3: CASSLSGAHSNQPQHF
D: .; size: .; V: TRBV19; J: TRBJ1-2; DNA: TGTGCCAGTAGTATAGTTGCAGGGATAGGCTATGGCTACACCTTC; CDR3: CASSIVAGIGYGYTF
D: TRBD1; size: .; V: TRBV5-4; J: TRBJ1-6; DNA: TGTGCCAGCAGCAGGGACAGCGTCGGGAATTCACCCCTCCACTTT; CDR3: CASSRDSVGNSPLHF
D: TRBD1; size: .; V: TRBV6-5; J: TRBJ1-1; DNA: TGTGCCAGCAGTTACTTGACGGGACAGGCGAACACTGAAGCTTTCTTT; CDR3: CASSYLTGQANTEAFF
D: .; size: .; V: TRBV3-1/TRBV3-2; J: TRBJ1-6; DNA: TGTGCCAGCAGCCAAGGTCCGGCCTATAATTCACCCCTCCACTTT; CDR3: CASSQGPAYNSPLHF
D: TRBD1; size: .; V: TRBV3-1/TRBV3-2; J: TRBJ1-2; DNA: TGTGCCAGCAGCCAAGATGGGGACAGACTCTACACCTTC; CDR3: CASSQDGDRLYTF
D: TRBD1; size: few; V: TRBV13; J: TRBJ2-7; DNA: TGTGCCAGCAGCTTATATAAGACAGGGGCCTACGAGCAGTACTTC; CDR3: CASSLYKTGAYEQYF
D: TRBD1; size: .; V: TRBV6-6; J: TRBJ1-5; DNA: TGTGCCAGCAGTCCTACAGGGGGCCACAATCAGCCCCAGCATTTT; CDR3: CASSPTGGHNQPQHF
D: TRBD1; size: .; V: TRBV19; J: TRBJ1-1; DNA: TGTGCCTCCTACCGACAGGGACGAGCTTTCTTT; CDR3: CASYRQGRAFF
D: .; size: .; V: TRBV7-2; J: TRBJ1-1; DNA: TGTGCCAGCAGCTCGACCGTGGGGGGTACTGAAGCTTTCTTT; CDR3: CASSSTVGGTEAFF
D: .; size: .; V: TRBV3-1/TRBV3-2; J: TRBJ1-2; DNA: TGTGCCAGCAGCCCTGCGGGGAACTATGGCTACACCTTC; CDR3: CASSPAGNYGYTF
D: .; size: .; V: TRBV7-2; J: TRBJ1-5; DNA: TGTGCCAGCAGCCGACAGGATACTCAGCCCCAGCATTTT; CDR3: CASSRQDTQPQHF
D: .; size: .; V: TRBV11-2; J: TRBJ1-2; DNA: TGTGCCAGCAGACGTAGGGGGAGTGACTATGGCTACACCTTC; CDR3: CASRRRGSDYGYTF